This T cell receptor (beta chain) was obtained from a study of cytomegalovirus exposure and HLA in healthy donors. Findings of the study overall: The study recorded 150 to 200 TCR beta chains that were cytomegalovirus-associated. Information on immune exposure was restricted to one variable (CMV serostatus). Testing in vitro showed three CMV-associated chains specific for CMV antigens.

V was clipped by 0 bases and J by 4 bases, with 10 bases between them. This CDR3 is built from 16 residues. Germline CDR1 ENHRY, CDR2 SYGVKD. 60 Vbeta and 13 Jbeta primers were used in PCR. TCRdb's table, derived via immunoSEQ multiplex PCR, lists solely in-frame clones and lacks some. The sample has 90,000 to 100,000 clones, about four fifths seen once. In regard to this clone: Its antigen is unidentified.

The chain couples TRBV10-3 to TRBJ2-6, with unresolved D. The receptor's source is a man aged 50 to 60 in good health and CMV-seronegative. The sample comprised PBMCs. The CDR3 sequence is CAISESERSGANVLTF. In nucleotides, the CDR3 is TGTGCCATCAGTGAGTCGGAGCGATCCGGGGCCAACGTCCTGACTTTC.